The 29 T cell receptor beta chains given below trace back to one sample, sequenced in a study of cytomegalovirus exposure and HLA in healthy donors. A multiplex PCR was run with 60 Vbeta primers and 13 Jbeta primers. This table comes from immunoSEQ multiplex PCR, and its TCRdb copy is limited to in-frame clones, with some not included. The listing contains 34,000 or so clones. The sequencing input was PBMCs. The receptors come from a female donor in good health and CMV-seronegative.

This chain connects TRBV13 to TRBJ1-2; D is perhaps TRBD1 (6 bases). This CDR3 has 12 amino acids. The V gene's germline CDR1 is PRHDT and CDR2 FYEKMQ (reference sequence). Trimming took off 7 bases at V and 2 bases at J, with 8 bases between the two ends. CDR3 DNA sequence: TGTGCCAGCAAACAGGGAAACTATGGCTACACCTTC. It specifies CASKQGNYGYTF.

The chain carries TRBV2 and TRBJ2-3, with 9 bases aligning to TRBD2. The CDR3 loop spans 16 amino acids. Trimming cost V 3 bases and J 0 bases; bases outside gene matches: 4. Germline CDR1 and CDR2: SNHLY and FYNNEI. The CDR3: CASSEGGGASTDTQYF. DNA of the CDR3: TGTGCCAGCAGTGAGGGCGGGGGGGCTAGCACAGATACGCAGTATTTT.

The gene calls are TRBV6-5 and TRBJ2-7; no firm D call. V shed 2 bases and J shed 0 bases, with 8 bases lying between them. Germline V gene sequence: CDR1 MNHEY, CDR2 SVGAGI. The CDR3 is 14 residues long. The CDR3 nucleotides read TGTGCCAGCAGTTACAATAGTCCCTCCTACGAGCAGTACTTC. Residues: CASSYNSPSYEQYF.

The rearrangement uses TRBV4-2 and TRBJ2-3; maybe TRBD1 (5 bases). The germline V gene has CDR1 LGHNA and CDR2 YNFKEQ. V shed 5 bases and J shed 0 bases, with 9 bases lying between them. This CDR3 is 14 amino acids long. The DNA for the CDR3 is TGTGCCAGCAGCAGACAGCCTAGCACAGATACGCAGTATTTT. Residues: CASSRQPSTDTQYF.

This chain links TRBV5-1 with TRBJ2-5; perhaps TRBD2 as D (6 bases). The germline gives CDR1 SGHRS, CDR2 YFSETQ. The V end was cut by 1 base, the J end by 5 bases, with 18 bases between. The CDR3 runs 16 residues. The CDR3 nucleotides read TGCGCCAGCAGCTTGCGTTCGGCGGGGTGGGTTGAGACCCAGTACTTC. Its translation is CASSLRSAGWVETQYF. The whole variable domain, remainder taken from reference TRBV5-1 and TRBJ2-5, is KAGVTQTPRYLIKTRGQQVTLSCSPISGHRSVSWYQQTPGQGLQFLFEYFSETQRNKGNFPGRFSGRQFSNSRSEMNVSTLELGDSALYLCASSLRSAGWVETQYFGPGTRLLVL.

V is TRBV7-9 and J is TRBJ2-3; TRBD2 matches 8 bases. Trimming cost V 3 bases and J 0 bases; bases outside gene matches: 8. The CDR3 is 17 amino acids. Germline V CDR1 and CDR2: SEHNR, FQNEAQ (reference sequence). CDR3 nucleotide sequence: TGTGCCAGCAGCTTCGGTAGCGGGGTTTCTAGCACAGATACGCAGTATTTT. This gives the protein CASSFGSGVSSTDTQYF.

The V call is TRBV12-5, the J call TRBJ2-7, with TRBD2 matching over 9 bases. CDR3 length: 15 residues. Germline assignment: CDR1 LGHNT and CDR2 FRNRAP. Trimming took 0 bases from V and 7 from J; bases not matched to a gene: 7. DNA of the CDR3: TGTGCTAGTGGTTTGGTAGGGGCTAGCGGGGCAGAGCAGTACTTC. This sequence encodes CASGLVGASGAEQYF.

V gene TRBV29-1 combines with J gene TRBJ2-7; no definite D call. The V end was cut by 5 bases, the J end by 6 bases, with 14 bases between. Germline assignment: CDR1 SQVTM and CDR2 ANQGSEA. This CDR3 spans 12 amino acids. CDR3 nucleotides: TGCAGCGTTACTATATTTTCGGGCGAGCAGTACTTC. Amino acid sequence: CSVTIFSGEQYF.

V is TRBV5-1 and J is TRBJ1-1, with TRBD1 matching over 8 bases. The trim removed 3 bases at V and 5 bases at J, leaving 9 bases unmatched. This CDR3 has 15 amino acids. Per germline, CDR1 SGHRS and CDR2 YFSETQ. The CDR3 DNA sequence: TGCGCCAGCAGCTGGCAGGGGGCGCCGGGGACTGAAGCTTTCTTT. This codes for CASSWQGAPGTEAFF.

The CDR3 sequence is CASSEGGQGASPLHF. The CDR3 DNA is TGTGCCAGCAGTGAAGGGGGACAGGGCGCTTCACCCCTCCACTTT. The gene calls are TRBV6-1 and TRBJ1-6; TRBD1 matches 9 bases. The CDR3 is made up of 15 amino acids. The ends lost 1 base at V and 9 bases at J; junction bases unmatched: 4. Germline CDR1 reads MNHNS; CDR2 reads SASEGT.

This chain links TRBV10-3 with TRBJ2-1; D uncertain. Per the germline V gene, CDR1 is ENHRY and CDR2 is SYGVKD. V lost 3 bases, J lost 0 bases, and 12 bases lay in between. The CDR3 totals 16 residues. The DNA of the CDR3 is TGTGCCATCAGTGACCCCCAGAGGAGCTCCTACAATGAGCAGTTCTTC. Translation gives CAISDPQRSSYNEQFF.

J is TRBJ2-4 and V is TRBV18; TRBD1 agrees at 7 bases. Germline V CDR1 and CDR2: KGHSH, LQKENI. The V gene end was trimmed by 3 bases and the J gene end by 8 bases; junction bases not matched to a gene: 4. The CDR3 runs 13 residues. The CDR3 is CASSPNRGDIQYF. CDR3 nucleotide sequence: TGTGCCAGCTCACCTAACAGGGGTGACATTCAGTACTTC.

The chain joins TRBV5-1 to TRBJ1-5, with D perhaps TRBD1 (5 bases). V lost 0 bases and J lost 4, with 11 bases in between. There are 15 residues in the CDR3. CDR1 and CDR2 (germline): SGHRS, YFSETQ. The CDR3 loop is CASSLVAGPNQPQHF. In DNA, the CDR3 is TGCGCCAGCAGCTTGGTGGCAGGGCCAAATCAGCCCCAGCATTTT.

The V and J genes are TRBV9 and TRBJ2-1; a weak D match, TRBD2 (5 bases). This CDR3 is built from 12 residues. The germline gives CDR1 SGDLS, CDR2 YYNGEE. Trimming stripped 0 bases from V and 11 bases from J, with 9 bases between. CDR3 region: CASSVAGEQQFF. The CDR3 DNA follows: TGTGCCAGCAGCGTAGCCGGGGAACAGCAGTTCTTC.

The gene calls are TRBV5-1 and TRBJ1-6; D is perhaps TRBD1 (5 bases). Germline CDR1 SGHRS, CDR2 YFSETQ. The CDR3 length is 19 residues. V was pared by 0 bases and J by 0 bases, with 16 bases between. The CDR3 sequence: CASSLELSGLSSYNSPLHF. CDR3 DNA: TGCGCCAGCAGCTTGGAATTGTCAGGGCTGAGCTCCTATAATTCACCCCTCCACTTT.

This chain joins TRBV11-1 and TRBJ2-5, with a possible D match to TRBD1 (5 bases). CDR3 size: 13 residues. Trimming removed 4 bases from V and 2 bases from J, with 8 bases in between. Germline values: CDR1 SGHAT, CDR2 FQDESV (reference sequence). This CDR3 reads CASSSRTQETQYF. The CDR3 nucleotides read TGTGCCAGCAGCTCCCGGACACAAGAGACCCAGTACTTC. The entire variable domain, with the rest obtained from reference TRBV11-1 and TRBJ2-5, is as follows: EAEVAQSPRYKITEKSQAVAFWCDPISGHATLYWYRQILGQGPELLVQFQDESVVDDSQLPKDRFSAERLKGVDSTLKIQPAELGDSAMYLCASSSRTQETQYFGPGTRLLVL.

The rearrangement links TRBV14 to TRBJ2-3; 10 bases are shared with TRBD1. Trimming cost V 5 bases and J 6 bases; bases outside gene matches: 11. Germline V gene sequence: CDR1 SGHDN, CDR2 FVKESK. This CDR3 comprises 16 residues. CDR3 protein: CASSFIGTGVSDTQYF. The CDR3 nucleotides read TGTGCCAGCAGCTTCATCGGGACAGGGGTGTCGGATACGCAGTATTTT. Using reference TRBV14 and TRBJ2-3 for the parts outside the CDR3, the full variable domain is EAGVTQFPSHSVIEKGQTVTLRCDPISGHDNLYWYRRVMGKEIKFLLHFVKESKQDESGMPNNRFLAERTGGTYSTLKVQPAELEDSGVYFCASSFIGTGVSDTQYFGPGTRLTVL.

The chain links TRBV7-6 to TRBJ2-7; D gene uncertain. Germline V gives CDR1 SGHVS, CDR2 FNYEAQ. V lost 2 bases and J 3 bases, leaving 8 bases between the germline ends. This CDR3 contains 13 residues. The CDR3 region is CASSLSRSYEQYF. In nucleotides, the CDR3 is TGTGCCAGCAGCTTATCCCGGAGCTACGAGCAGTACTTC.

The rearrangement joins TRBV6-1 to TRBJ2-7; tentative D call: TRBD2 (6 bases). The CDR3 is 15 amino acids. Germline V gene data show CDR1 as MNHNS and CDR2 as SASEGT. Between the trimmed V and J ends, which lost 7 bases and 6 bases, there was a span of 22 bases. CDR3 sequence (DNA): TGTGCCAGCACCCGAACGGGCCAGCACGGGGGCGAGCAGTACTTC. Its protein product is CASTRTGQHGGEQYF.

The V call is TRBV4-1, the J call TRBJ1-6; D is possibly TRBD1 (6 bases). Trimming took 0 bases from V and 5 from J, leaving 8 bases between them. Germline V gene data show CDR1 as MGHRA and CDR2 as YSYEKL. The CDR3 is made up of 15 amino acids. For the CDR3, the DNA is TGCGCCAGCAGCCAAGAGGACAGAAATAATTCACCCCTCCACTTT. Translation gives CASSQEDRNNSPLHF.

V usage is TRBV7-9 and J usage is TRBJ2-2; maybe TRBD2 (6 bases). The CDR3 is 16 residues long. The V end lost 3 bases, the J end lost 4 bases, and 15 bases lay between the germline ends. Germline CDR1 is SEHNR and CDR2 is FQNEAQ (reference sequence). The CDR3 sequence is CASSFNSRGGTGELFF. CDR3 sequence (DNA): TGTGCCAGCAGCTTCAACAGCCGGGGAGGCACCGGGGAGCTGTTTTTT.

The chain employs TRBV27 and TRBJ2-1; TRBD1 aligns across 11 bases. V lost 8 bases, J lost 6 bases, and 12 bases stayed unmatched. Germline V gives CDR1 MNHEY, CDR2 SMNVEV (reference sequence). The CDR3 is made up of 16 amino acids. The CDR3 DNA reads TGTGCCAGCCGGACAGGGGGCGCGTCTAGGGGCAATGAGCAGTTCTTC. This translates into CASRTGGASRGNEQFF.

The CDR3 sequence is CASRGQVYEQYF. CDR3 bases: TGTGCCAGCAGGGGACAGGTCTACGAGCAGTACTTC. The chain joins TRBV28 to TRBJ2-7; 8 positions agree with TRBD1. In germline, CDR1 is MDHEN, CDR2 SYDVKM. This CDR3 is 12 amino acids long. Trimming cost V 6 bases and J 3 bases; bases outside gene matches: 1.

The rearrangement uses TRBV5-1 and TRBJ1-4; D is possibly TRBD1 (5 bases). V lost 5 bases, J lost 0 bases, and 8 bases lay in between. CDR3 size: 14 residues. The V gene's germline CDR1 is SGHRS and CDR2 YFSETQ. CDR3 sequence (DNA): TGCGCCAGCAGTAAAGGGGCAACTAATGAAAAACTGTTTTTT. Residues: CASSKGATNEKLFF.

The CDR3 nucleotides read TGTGCCAGCAGCGTAGCTGTAGTGGCTGGGGCCAACGTCCTGACTTTC. This codes for CASSVAVVAGANVLTF. V is TRBV9 and J is TRBJ2-6; D unresolved. The CDR3 is made up of 16 amino acids. V lost 0 bases and J lost 2, with 9 bases in between. The V gene's germline CDR1 is SGDLS and CDR2 YYNGEE.

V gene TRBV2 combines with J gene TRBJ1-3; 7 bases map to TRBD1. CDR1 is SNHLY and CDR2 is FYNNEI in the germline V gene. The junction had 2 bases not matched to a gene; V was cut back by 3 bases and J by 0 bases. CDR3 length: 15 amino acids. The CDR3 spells CASSDGQVSGNTIYF. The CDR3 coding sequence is TGTGCCAGCAGTGACGGACAGGTCTCTGGAAACACCATATATTTT.

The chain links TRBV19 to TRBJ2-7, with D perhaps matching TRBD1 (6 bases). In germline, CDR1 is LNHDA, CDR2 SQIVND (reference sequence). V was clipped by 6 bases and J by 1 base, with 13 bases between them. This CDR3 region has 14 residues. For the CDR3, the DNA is TGTGCCAGTAGGTCCGGGACACCTTCCTACGAGCAGTACTTC. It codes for CASRSGTPSYEQYF.

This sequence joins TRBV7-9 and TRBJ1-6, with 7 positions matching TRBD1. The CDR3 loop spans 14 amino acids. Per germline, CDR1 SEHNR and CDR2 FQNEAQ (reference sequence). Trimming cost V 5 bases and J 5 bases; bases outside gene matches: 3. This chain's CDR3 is CASSGDSDNSPLHF. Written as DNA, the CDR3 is TGTGCCAGCAGCGGGGACAGTGATAATTCACCCCTCCACTTT.

DNA of the CDR3: TGTGCCAGCATCATACCGGGACAGGGGCAAGAAAAACTGTTTTTT. This sequence encodes CASIIPGQGQEKLFF. The chain uses TRBV6-1 and TRBJ1-4; TRBD1 matches at 10 bases. Germline lookup yields CDR1 MNHNS and CDR2 SASEGT. The CDR3 loop spans 15 amino acids. V lost 7 bases, J lost 8 bases, and 10 bases stayed unmatched.